The T cell receptor (beta chain) described here comes from a study of cytomegalovirus exposure and HLA in healthy donors. The V end lost 8 bases, the J end lost 5 bases, and 21 bases lay between the germline ends. Germline values: CDR1 MNHNS, CDR2 SASEGT. CDR3 length: 15 amino acids. The PCR had 60 Vbeta and 13 Jbeta primers. Clones were sequenced by immunoSEQ multiplex PCR, and TCRdb holds only the in-frame ones, with some missing. The table records over 85,000 clones, about 74% of them present only once. Specimen: PBMCs. This TCR came from a male donor in good health and CMV-seropositive. The chain couples TRBV6-1 to TRBJ1-1; a weak D match, TRBD1 (5 bases). The CDR3 DNA reads as TGTGCCAGCCGGGACCGACCGGGGGAGTTAACTGAAGCTTTCTTT. This translates into CASRDRPGELTEAFF.